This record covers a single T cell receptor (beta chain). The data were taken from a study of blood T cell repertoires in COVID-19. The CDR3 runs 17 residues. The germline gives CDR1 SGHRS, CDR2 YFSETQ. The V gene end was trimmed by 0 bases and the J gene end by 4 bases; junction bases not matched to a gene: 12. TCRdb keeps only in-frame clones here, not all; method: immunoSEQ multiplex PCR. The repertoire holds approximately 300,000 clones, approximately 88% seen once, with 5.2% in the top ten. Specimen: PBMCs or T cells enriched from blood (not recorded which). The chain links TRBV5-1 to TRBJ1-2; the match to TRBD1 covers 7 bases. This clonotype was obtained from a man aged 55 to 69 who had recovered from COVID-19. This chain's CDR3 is CASSLEGQAHLSYGYTF. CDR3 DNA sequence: TGCGCCAGCAGCTTGGAAGGACAGGCACATCTTTCCTATGGCTACACCTTC.